This T cell receptor beta chain is from a study of cytomegalovirus exposure and HLA in healthy donors. General study findings and limits: Per a prior analysis, the majority of TCR beta V segments were productive roughly 87% or roughly 30% of the time. Common viral pathogens seemed to be connected with several of the most significant clusters, according to a later analysis. Later analysis revealed greater clonal expansion in HLA-associated TCR beta chains than in equally common others.

Regarding this clone: The antigen is undetermined.

Deletions cut 2 bases from V and 6 bases from J, with 11 bases between. Germline CDR1 and CDR2: ENHRY and SYGVKD. The CDR3 loop spans 13 amino acids. PCR used 60 Vbeta primers and 13 Jbeta primers. Assay: immunoSEQ multiplex PCR; the TCRdb copy retains only in-frame clones and omits some. The sample holds approximately 170,000 clones, 70% to 90% seen once. V is TRBV10-3 and J is TRBJ2-7; D uncertain. This clonotype originated in a man younger than 45 in good health and CMV-seropositive. Sequences were obtained from PBMCs. The CDR3 loop is CAISEEQVVEQYF. The CDR3 nucleotides are TGTGCCATCAGTGAGGAGCAGGTCGTCGAGCAGTACTTC.